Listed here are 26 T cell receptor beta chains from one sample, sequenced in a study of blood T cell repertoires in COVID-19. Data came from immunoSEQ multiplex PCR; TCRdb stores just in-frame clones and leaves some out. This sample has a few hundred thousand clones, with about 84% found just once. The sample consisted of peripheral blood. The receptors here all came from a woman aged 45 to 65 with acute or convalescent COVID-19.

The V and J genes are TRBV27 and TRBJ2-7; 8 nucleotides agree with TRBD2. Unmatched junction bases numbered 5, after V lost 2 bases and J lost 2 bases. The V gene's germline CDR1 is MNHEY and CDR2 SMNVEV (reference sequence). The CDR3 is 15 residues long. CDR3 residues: CASSLHGRAPYEQYF. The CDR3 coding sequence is TGTGCCAGCAGTTTACACGGGAGGGCCCCCTACGAGCAGTACTTC.

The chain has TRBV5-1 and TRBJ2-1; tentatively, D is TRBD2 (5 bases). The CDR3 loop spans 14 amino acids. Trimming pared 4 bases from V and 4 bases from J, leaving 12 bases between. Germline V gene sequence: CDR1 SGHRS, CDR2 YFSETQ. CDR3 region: CASSRAGPYNEQFF. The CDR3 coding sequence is TGCGCCAGCAGCCGGGCGGGCCCGTACAATGAGCAGTTCTTC.

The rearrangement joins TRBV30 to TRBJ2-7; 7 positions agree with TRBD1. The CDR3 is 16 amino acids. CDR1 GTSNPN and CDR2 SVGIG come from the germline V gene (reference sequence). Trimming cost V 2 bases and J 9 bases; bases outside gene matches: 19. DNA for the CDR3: TGTGCCTGGAGTCGAGGGGGCGCGCGAACCCAGAGCCGGCAGTACTTC. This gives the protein CAWSRGGARTQSRQYF. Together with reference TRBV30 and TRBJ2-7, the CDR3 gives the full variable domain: SQTIHQWPATLVQPVGSPLSLECTVEGTSNPNLYWYRQAAGRGLQLLFYSVGIGQISSEVPQNLSASRPQDRQFILSSKKLLLSDSGFYLCAWSRGGARTQSRQYFGPGTRLTVT.

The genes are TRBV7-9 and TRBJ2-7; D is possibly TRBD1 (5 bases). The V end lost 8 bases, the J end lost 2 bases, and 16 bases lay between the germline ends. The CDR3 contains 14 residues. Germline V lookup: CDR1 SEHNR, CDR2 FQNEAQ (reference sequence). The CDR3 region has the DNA TGTGCCAGCGCCCAGCCGGTGGGGCCCTACGAGCAGTACTTC. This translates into CASAQPVGPYEQYF.

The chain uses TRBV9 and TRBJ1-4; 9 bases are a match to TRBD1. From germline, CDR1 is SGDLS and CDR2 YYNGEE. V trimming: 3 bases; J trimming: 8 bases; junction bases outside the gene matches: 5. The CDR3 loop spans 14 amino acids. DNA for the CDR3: TGTGCCAGCAGCGGTACAGGGGGCTGGGAAAAACTGTTTTTT. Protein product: CASSGTGGWEKLFF. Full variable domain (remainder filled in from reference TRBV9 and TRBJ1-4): DSGVTQTPKHLITATGQRVTLRCSPRSGDLSVYWYQQSLDQGLQFLIQYYNGEERAKGNILERFSAQQFPDLHSELNLSSLELGDSALYFCASSGTGGWEKLFFGSGTQLSVL.

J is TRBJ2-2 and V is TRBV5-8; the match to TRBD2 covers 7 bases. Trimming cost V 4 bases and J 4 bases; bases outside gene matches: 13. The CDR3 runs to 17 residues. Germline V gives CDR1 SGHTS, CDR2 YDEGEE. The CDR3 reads CASSPAGGIRVTGELFF. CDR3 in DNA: TGTGCCAGCAGCCCCGCCGGGGGGATTAGGGTCACCGGGGAGCTGTTTTTT.

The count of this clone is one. CDR3 in DNA: TGTGCCACCAGCCCAGGGGGCAGACAAGAGACCCAGTACTTC. Protein sequence: CATSPGGRQETQYF. The chain is built from TRBV24-1 and TRBJ2-5, with 8 bases lining up with TRBD1. Unmatched junction bases numbered 5, after V lost 7 bases and J lost 2 bases. The CDR3 sequence is 14 residues long. Germline V gene lookup returns CDR1 KGHDR and CDR2 SFDVKD.

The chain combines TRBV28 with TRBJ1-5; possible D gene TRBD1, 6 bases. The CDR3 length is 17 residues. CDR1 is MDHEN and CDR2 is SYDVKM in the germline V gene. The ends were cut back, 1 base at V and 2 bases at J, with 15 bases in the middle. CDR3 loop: CASSLFTQGIGNQPQHF. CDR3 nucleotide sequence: TGTGCCAGCAGTTTATTCACACAGGGTATTGGCAATCAGCCCCAGCATTTT.

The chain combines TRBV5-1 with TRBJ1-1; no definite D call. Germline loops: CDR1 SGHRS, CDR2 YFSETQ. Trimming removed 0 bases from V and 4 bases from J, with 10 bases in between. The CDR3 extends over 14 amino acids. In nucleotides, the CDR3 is TGCGCCAGCAGCTTGGGAACGGGTAGCACTGAAGCTTTCTTT. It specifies CASSLGTGSTEAFF.

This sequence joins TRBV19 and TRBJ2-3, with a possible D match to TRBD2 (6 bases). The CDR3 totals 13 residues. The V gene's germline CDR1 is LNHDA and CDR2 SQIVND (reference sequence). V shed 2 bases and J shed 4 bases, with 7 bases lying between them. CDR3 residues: CASSIWGADTQYF. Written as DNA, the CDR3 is TGTGCCAGTAGTATATGGGGGGCAGATACGCAGTATTTT.

For the CDR3, the DNA is TGTGCCAGCAGTGAAATCACCTATAATTCACCCCTCCACTTT. Protein: CASSEITYNSPLHF. The V gene is TRBV6-1, the J gene TRBJ1-6; D not resolved. V shed 2 bases and J shed 2 bases, with 4 bases lying between them. Germline V gives CDR1 MNHNS, CDR2 SASEGT. CDR3 length: 14 residues.

The CDR3 spells CASSKRVLAGGQIDEQFF. CDR3 nucleotide sequence: TGTGCCAGCAGTAAAAGGGTGCTAGCGGGAGGGCAAATCGATGAGCAGTTCTTC. The chain joins TRBV6-2 or TRBV6-3 to TRBJ2-1, with TRBD2 identical over 12 bases. The CDR3 spans 18 residues. CDR1 MNHEY and CDR2 SVGEGT come from the germline V gene. The junction had 16 bases not matched to a gene; V was cut back by 5 bases and J by 8 bases.

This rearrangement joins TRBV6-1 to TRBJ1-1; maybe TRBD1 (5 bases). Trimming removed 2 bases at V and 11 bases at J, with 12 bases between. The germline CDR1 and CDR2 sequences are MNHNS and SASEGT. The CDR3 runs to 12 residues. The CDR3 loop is CASSELRRGAFF. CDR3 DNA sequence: TGTGCCAGCAGTGAATTGAGGCGGGGGGCTTTCTTT.

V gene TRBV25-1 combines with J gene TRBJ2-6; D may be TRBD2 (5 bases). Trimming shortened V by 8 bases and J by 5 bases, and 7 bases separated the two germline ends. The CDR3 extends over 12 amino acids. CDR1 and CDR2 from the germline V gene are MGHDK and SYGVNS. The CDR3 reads CASPDWANVLTF. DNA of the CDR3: TGTGCCAGCCCGGACTGGGCCAACGTCCTGACTTTC. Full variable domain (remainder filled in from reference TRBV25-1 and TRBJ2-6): EADIYQTPRYLVIGTGKKITLECSQTMGHDKMYWYQQDPGMELHLIHYSYGVNSTEKGDLSSESTVSRIRTEHFPLTLESARPSHTSQYLCASPDWANVLTFGAGSRLTVL.

The chain's CDR3 is CASSQVVSSGKRNSYEQYF. CDR3 bases: TGTGCCAGCAGCCAAGTGGTGAGTTCCGGGAAGCGGAACTCCTACGAGCAGTACTTC. This rearrangement joins TRBV3-1 (or the pseudogene TRBV3-2) to TRBJ2-7, with D tentatively TRBD2 (5 bases). The CDR3 totals 19 residues. Trimming removed 1 base at V and 0 bases at J, with 22 bases between. The germline CDR1 and CDR2 sequences are LGHDT and YNNKEL (reference sequence).

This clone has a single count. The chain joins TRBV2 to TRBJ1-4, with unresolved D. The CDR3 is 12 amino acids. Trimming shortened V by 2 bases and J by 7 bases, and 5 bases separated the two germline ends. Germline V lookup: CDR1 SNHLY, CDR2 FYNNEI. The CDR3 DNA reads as TGTGCCAGCAGTGAAAGAGCTGAAAAACTGTTTTTT. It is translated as CASSERAEKLFF.

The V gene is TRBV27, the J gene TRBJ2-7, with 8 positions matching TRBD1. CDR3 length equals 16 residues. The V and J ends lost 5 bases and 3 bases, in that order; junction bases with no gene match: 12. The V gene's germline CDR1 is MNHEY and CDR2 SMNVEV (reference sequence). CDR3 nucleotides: TGTGCCAGCAGTCCAGAACGACAGGGGTCGGTCTACGAGCAGTACTTC. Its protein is CASSPERQGSVYEQYF.

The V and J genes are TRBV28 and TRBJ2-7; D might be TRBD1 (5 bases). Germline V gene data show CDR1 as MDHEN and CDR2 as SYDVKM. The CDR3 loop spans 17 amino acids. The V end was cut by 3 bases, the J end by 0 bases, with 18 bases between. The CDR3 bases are TGTGCCAGCAGTTTTGCTTATGGACAAGTAGACTCCTACGAGCAGTACTTC. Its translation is CASSFAYGQVDSYEQYF.

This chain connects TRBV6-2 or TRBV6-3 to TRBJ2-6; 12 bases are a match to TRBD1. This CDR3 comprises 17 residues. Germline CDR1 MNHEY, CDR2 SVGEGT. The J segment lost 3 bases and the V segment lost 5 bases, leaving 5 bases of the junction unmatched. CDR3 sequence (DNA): TGTGCCAGCAGTACCCGGGACAGGGGGCTTGGGGCCAACGTCCTGACTTTC. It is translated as CASSTRDRGLGANVLTF.

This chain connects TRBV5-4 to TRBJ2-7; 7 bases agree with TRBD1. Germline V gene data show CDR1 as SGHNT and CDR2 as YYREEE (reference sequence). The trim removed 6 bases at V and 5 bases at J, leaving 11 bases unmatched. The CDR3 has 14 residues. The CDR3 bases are TGTGCCAGCAACTTTGCGACAGGGTCGGACGAGCAGTACTTC. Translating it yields CASNFATGSDEQYF.

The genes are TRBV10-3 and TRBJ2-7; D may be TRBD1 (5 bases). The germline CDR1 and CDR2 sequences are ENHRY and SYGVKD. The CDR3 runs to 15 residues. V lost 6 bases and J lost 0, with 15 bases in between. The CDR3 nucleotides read TGTGCCATCAGGTCTGCAGGGCGTCGCTCCTACGAGCAGTACTTC. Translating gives CAIRSAGRRSYEQYF.

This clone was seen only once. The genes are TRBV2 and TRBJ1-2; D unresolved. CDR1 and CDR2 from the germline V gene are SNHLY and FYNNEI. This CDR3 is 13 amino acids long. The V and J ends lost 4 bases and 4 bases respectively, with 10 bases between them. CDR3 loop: CASSVGGPYGYTF. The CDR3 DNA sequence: TGTGCCAGCAGTGTCGGCGGTCCCTATGGCTACACCTTC.

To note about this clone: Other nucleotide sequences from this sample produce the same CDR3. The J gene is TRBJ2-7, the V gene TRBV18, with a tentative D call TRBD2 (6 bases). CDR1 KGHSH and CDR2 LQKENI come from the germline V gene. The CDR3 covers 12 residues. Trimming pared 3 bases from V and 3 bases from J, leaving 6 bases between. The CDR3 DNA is TGTGCCAGCTCACCCGGGAGCTACGAGCAGTACTTC. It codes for CASSPGSYEQYF.

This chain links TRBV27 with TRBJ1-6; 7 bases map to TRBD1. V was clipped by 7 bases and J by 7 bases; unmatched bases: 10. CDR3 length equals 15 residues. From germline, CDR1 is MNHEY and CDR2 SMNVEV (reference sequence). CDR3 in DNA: TGTGCCAGCATTCCACGGGACAGCACAAATTCACCCCTCCACTTT. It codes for CASIPRDSTNSPLHF.

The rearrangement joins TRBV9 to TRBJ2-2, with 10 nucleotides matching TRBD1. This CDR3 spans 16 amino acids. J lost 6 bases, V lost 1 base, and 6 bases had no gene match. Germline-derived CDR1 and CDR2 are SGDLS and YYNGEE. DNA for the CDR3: TGTGCCAGCAGCGTATTGGGGACAGGGGTGGCCGGGGAGCTGTTTTTT. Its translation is CASSVLGTGVAGELFF.

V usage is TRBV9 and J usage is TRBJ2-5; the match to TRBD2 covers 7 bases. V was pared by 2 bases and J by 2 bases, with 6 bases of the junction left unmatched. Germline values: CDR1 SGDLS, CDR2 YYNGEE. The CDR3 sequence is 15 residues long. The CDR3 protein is CASSVAGVGQETQYF. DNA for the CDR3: TGTGCCAGCAGCGTGGCGGGAGTAGGGCAAGAGACCCAGTACTTC.